This paragraph reports one T cell receptor (beta chain). Its antigen is not known. Autoimmune disease history or systemic immunosuppression barred patients. Here immunoSEQ multiplex PCR was the method, and the copy in TCRdb shows in-frame clones only, minus some. Here the sample spans tens of thousands of clones, 80% being singletons. V was cut by 5 bases and J by 3 bases, with 11 bases left in between. The CDR3 spans 13 residues. CDR1 and CDR2 from the germline V gene are MDHEN and SYDVKM. This entry is derived from a study of OX40 agonist ivuxolimab in advanced cancers. Whole-study results and caveats: With doses of 0.1 to 3.0 mg/kg, CD4+ and CD8+ blood T cells had undergone clonal expansion by week 6.

This TCR came from an adult with an advanced solid tumor such as melanoma, head and neck, liver or kidney cancer. This sample comprised CD4+ or CD8+ T cells sorted from blood, obtained in a trial of the OX40 agonist ivuxolimab. V is TRBV28 and J is TRBJ2-7; a weak D match, TRBD1 (5 bases). The CDR3 DNA reads as TGTGCCAGCAGTCTCCGGACACTCTACGAGCAGTACTTC. Translating it yields CASSLRTLYEQYF. The variable domain in full, completed from reference TRBV28 and TRBJ2-7, reads DVKVTQSSRYLVKRTGEKVFLECVQDMDHENMFWYRQDPGLGLRLIYFSYDVKMKEKGDIPEGYSVSREKKERFSLILESASTNQTSMYLCASSLRTLYEQYFGPGTRLTVT.